The source of this TCR beta chain is a study of cytomegalovirus exposure and HLA in healthy donors (dated by TCRdb to 2017 to 2019). Regarding the research as a whole: A later analysis indicated that the roughly 130 validation repertoires were generated on the platform also employed for the 700 or so repertoires of the first cohort. The aim of the study was to test whether cataloging public T cell receptors could identify signatures of past pathogen exposure. In addition to the first cohort of 650 to 750 subjects, a separate validation cohort of 120 different subjects was used. To predict cytomegalovirus infection status, the study combined high-throughput TCR immunosequencing, statistical association of individual TCRs with disease status, and machine learning. Study-wide findings and limitations: The validation cohort had no HLA typing available for a later analysis, so co-occurrence within that cohort was assessed over all 130 or so repertoires. In vitro tests confirmed that three of the cytomegalovirus-associated TCR beta chains recognize cytomegalovirus antigens. The classifier was reported to diagnose cytomegalovirus status with high specificity and sensitivity in both the original cohort and the validation cohort. The study gave a list of 150 to 200 TCR beta chains associated with cytomegalovirus. Most TCR sequences were observed very rarely across donors, whereas some public TCRs were present in many individuals. According to the authors, the approach could potentially be generalized to other disease states and immunological phenotypes. Subsequent analysis determined that TCRs grouped into clusters in the first cohort also showed a tendency toward co-occurrence across the roughly 110 validation repertoires, and approximately 94% of cluster scores exceeded 0.

Separate from the approximately 670-subject first cohort, the validation cohort of about 130 subjects was the group to which the donors belonged. Preparation of the library involved the immunoSEQ multiplex PCR assay. The original pipeline was this. A statistical classification framework was built for diagnosing cytomegalovirus status from the catalog of TCR beta chain sequences. This is the immuneACCESS table as TCRdb keeps it, with only in-frame sequences that have V and J called. A part of the clones is gone; compared with another copy, unresolved V genes explain less than half, and the rest is unexplained. V, J and clone size are taken as reported in that table, and D and trimming were inferred from the DNA itself. The sample has 230,000 or so clones on record, around 88% of them singletons. About 3% of the sample goes to the ten largest clones. The germline V gene (reference sequence) yields MNHEY for CDR1 and SMNVEV for CDR2. Trimming removed 4 bases from V and 3 bases from J, leaving 12 bases between the germline ends. Reading from cysteine to phenylalanine, the CDR3 counts 14 amino acids. The entry retains the CDR3 DNA only, 42 bases that are in frame from base 1.

This clone was found once. There is no known antigen for this receptor. Base qualities were left out, and no much larger clone turns up one base away. The chain is encoded by TRBV27 joined to TRBJ1-1; D gene: possibly TRBD1, on 5 matching bases. This receptor was obtained from a woman aged 18-29 years in good health and CMV-seronegative. The material sequenced was PBMCs. The nucleotide sequence is TGTGCCAGCAGTTGCCGACAGTGGGACACTGAAGCTTTCTTT. It translates to CASSCRQWDTEAFF.